The present entry profiles one T cell receptor beta chain with its context. Its target is unknown. The source of the sample is a study of response to subunit inactivated influenza vaccine. Findings of the study overall: Authors suggested each seasonal flu vaccination may recruit only limited numbers of new T cells.

V was trimmed by 0 bases and J by 10 bases, leaving 16 bases between them. CDR1 is LGHNA, CDR2 YNFKEQ, per germline. The CDR3 contains 14 residues. From the RT-PCR reads, TCRdb called clonotypes with MiXCR, one entry per CDR3 protein. Among about 650,000 distinct CDR3 sequences listed, approximately 15% were seen once. The chain has TRBV4-2 and TRBJ2-7; tentatively, D is TRBD2 (5 bases). The sequencing used PBMCs from blood, collected 12 days after vaccination. The TCR was taken from a man aged 50-60 years who received an inactivated influenza vaccine. CDR3 amino acids: CASSQDNSEGVQYF. The CDR3 DNA reads TGTGCCAGCAGCCAAGATAATTCCGAGGGAGTTCAGTACTTC.